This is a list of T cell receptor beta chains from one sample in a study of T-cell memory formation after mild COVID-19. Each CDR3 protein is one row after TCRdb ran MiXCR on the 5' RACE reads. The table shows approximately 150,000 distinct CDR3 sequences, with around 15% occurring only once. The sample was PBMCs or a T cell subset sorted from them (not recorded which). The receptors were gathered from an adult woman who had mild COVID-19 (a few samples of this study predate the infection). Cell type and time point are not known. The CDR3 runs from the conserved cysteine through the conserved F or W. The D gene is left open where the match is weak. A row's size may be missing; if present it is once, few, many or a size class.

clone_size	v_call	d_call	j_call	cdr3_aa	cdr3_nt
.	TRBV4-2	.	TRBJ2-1	CASSRLTTTGTRDEQFF	TGTGCCAGCAGCCGCTTAACTACCACAGGGACGAGGGATGAGCAGTTCTTC
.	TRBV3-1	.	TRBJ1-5	CASSPEAASNQPQHF	TGTGCCAGCAGCCCTGAGGCAGCTAGCAATCAGCCCCAGCATTTT
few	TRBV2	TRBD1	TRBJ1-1	CASRTGVNTEAFF	TGTGCCAGCAGAACAGGGGTGAACACTGAAGCTTTCTTT
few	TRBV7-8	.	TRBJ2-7	CASSPLRTYEQYF	TGTGCCAGCAGCCCACTCCGAACCTACGAGCAGTACTTC
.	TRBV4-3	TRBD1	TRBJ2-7	CASSQDPGTGILGEQYF	TGCGCCAGCAGCCAAGACCCTGGGACAGGGATTTTAGGCGAGCAGTACTTC
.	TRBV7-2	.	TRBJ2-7	CASSFFDRPYEQYF	TGTGCCAGCAGCTTTTTCGACAGACCCTACGAGCAGTACTTC
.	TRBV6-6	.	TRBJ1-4	CASSPLGGANEKLFF	TGTGCCAGCAGCCCCCTTGGAGGGGCGAATGAAAAACTGTTTTTT
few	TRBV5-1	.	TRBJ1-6	CASSLQIYNSPLHF	TGCGCCAGCAGCCTACAGATCTATAATTCACCCCTCCACTTT
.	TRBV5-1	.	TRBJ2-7	CASSGGTLSYEQYF	TGCGCCAGCAGCGGGGGCACCCTGTCCTACGAGCAGTACTTC
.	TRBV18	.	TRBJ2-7	CASSFLGAAYEQYF	TGTGCCAGCTCGTTTTTGGGGGCAGCCTACGAGCAGTACTTC
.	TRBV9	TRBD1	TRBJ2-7	CASRVNRDRPLYEQYF	TGTGCCAGCAGAGTAAACCGGGACAGGCCACTCTACGAGCAGTACTTC
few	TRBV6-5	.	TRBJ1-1	CASSYNPVLMNTEAFF	TGTGCCAGCAGTTACAATCCCGTCCTCATGAACACTGAAGCTTTCTTT
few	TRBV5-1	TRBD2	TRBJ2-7	CASSLVLAGDIGEQYF	TGCGCCAGCAGCTTGGTTCTAGCGGGGGATATCGGCGAGCAGTACTTC
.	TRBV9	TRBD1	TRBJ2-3	CASSPRQGASRRSTDTQYF	TGTGCCAGCAGCCCTAGACAGGGGGCGTCCCGACGGAGCACAGATACGCAGTATTTT
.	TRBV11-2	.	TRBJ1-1	CASSWGTGTNTEAFF	TGTGCCAGCAGCTGGGGGACGGGAACGAACACTGAAGCTTTCTTT
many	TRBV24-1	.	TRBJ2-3	CATSDPRGDTQYF	TGTGCCACCAGTGATCCCAGAGGAGATACGCAGTATTTT
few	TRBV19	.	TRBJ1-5	CASALQIHNQPQHF	TGTGCCAGTGCCCTACAGATTCACAATCAGCCCCAGCATTTT
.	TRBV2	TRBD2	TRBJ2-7	CASRKAGGEAYEQYF	TGTGCCAGCAGAAAAGCGGGAGGGGAAGCGTACGAGCAGTACTTC
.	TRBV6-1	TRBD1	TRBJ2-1	CASSRTGADEQFF	TGTGCCAGCAGTCGGACAGGGGCCGATGAGCAGTTCTTC
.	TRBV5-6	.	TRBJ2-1	CASSPARNEQFF	TGTGCCAGCAGCCCCGCGAGGAATGAGCAGTTCTTC
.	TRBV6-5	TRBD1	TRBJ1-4	CASSTGEREKLFF	TGTGCCAGCAGCACAGGGGAACGAGAAAAACTGTTTTTT
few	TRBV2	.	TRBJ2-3	CARQGRPDSDTQYF	TGTGCCAGACAGGGACGACCTGACTCAGATACGCAGTATTTT
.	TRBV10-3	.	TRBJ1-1	CAISESSGGGTEAFF	TGTGCCATCAGTGAGTCGTCTGGAGGGGGTACTGAAGCTTTCTTT
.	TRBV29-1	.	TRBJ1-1	CSVEVLQVDGNKAEAFF	TGCAGCGTTGAAGTTCTCCAGGTTGACGGGAACAAGGCTGAAGCTTTCTTT
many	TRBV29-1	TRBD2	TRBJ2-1	CSARRAGGSPSSYNEQFF	TGCAGCGCTCGGCGGGCGGGAGGGAGCCCCAGCTCCTACAATGAGCAGTTCTTC
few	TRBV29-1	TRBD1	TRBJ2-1	CSAGLGQGSYNEQFF	TGCAGCGCTGGTCTGGGACAGGGGTCCTACAATGAGCAGTTCTTC
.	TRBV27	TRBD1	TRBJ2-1	CASSWTGTGSEQFF	TGTGCCAGCAGTTGGACAGGGACTGGGAGTGAGCAGTTCTTC
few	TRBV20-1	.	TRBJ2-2	CRGSGELFF	TGCAGGGGGTCCGGGGAGCTGTTTTTT
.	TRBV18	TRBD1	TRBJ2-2	CASSRDLGTANTGELFF	TGTGCCAGCTCACGAGATCTCGGGACAGCGAACACCGGGGAGCTGTTTTTT
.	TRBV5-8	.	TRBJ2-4	CASSLVSIQYF	TGTGCCAGCAGCTTGGTGTCCATTCAGTACTTC
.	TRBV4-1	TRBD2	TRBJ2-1	CASSTRTLRLAGGRIDNEQFF	TGCGCCAGCAGCACTCGTACACTAAGACTAGCGGGGGGGAGAATTGACAATGAGCAGTTCTTC
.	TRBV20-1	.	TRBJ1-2	CSASSRARSANYGYTF	TGCAGTGCCAGTAGCAGGGCTAGGTCGGCTAACTATGGCTACACCTTC
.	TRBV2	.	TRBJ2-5	CATMKWQGGETQYF	TGTGCCACCATGAAATGGCAGGGAGGAGAGACCCAGTACTTC
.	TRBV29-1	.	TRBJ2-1	CSDGNEQFF	TGCAGCGACGGCAATGAGCAGTTCTTC
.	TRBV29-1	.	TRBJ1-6	CSVREATNSPLHF	TGCAGCGTTAGAGAGGCTACCAATTCACCCCTCCACTTT
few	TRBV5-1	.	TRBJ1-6	CASSQGAYNSPLHF	TGCGCCAGCAGTCAAGGGGCTTATAATTCACCCCTCCACTTT
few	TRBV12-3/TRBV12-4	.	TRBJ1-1	CASSLWGYTEAFF	TGTGCCAGCAGTTTATGGGGTTACACTGAAGCTTTCTTT
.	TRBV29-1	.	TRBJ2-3	CSVKISRTAHTSTDTQYF	TGCAGCGTGAAAATTAGCAGAACAGCTCATACTAGCACAGATACGCAGTATTTT
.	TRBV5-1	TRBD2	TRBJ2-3	CASRPNSGRASTDTQYF	TGCGCCAGCAGACCTAATAGCGGGAGGGCTAGCACAGATACGCAGTATTTT
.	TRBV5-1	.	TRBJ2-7	CASSKASDTYEQYF	TGCGCCAGCTCTAAAGCATCAGATACCTACGAGCAGTACTTC
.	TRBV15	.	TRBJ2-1	CATSWRVGDNEQFF	TGTGCCACCAGCTGGAGGGTCGGAGACAATGAGCAGTTCTTC
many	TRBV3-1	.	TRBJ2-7	CASSQDEAGREQYF	TGTGCCAGCAGCCAAGATGAAGCAGGGCGGGAGCAGTACTTC